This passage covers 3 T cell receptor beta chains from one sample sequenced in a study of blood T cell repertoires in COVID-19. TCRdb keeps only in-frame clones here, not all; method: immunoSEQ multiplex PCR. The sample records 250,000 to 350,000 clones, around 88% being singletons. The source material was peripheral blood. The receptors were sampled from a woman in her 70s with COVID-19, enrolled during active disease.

The CDR3 nucleotides read TGTGCCAGCAGCTTAGAGTGGGGACAGGGACCCTCTGGAAACACCATATATTTT. Its translation is CASSLEWGQGPSGNTIYF. This rearrangement joins TRBV7-6 to TRBJ1-3; TRBD1 matches at 9 bases. The V gene end was trimmed by 1 base and the J gene end by 0 bases; junction bases not matched to a gene: 7. Germline values: CDR1 SGHVS, CDR2 FNYEAQ. The CDR3 is made up of 18 amino acids. Full variable domain (missing parts from reference TRBV7-6 and TRBJ1-3): GAGVSQSPRYKVTKRGQDVALRCDPISGHVSLYWYRQALGQGPEFLTYFNYEAQQDKSGLPNDRFSAERPEGSISTLTIQRTEQRDSAMYRCASSLEWGQGPSGNTIYFGEGSWLTVV.

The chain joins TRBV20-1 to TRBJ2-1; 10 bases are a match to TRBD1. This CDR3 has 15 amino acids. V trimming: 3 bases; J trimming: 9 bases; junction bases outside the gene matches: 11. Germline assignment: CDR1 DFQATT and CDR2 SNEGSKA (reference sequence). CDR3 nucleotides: TGCAGTGCTAGTCCGGGACAGGGGATATGGAGTGAGCAGTTCTTC. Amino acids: CSASPGQGIWSEQFF.

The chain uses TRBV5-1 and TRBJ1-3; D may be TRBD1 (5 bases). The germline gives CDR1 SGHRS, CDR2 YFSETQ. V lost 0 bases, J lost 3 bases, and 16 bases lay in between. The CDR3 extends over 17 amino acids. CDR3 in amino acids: CASSLDGRALGGNTIYF. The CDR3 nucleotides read TGCGCCAGCAGCTTGGACGGCAGGGCTTTAGGTGGAAACACCATATATTTT.